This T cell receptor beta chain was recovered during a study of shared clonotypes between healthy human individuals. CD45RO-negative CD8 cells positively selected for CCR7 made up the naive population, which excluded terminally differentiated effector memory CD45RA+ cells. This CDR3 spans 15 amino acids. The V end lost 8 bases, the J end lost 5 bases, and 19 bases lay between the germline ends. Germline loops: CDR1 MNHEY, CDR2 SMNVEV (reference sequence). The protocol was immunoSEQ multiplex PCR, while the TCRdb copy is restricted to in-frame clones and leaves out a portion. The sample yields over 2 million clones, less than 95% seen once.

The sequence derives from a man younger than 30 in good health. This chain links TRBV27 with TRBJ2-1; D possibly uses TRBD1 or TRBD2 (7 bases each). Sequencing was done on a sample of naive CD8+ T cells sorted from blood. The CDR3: CASAVSQGGNNEQFF. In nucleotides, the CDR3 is TGTGCCAGCGCAGTTAGTCAGGGGGGGAACAATGAGCAGTTCTTC.